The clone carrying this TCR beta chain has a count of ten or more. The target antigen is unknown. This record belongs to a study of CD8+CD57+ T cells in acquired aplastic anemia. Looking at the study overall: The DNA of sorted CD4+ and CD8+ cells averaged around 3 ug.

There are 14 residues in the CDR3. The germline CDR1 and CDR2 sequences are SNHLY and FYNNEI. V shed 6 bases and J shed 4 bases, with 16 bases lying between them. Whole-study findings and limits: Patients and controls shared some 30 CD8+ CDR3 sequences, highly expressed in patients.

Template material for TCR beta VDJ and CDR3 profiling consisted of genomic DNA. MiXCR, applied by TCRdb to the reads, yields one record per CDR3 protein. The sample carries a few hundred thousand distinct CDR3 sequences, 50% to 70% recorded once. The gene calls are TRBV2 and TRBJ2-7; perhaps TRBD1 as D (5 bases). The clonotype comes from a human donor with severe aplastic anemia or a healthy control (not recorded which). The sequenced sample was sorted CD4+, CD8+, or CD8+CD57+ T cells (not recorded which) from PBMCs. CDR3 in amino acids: CASSLGAQPYEQYF. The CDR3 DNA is TGTGCCAGCAGCTTAGGGGCCCAGCCTTACGAGCAGTACTTC.